The TCR beta chain described here comes from a study of prognosis after radiotherapy for stage I lung cancer. In the study overall: Median age was about 78 years (roughly 50 to 84) among roughly 13 men and about six women. Adenocarcinoma occurred in over 10 patients and squamous cell carcinoma in 6 to 8. Findings of the study overall: The study left the tumor specificity of the expanded TCR clones undetermined.

Two-round multiplex PCR amplified TCR beta CDR3 from genomic DNA. First-round PCR, the initial amplification, used primers specific to each TRBV and TRBJ gene. In TCRdb, the multiplex PCR reads were re-called with MiXCR into one record per CDR3 protein. The repertoire holds fewer than 15,000 distinct CDR3 sequences, with approximately 47% as singletons. This clonotype ranks as medium-sized (0.01 to 0.1%). What it binds is not known. None of the patients had undergone chemotherapy or radiotherapy beforehand or had any other malignancy, and each showed node-negative status on CT and PET/CT. This TCR was recovered from a donor aged 50 or older with non-small cell lung cancer. The sample was PBMCs, taken before or after stereotactic body radiation therapy (not recorded which).

The CDR3: CASSYGLGGNTYEQYF. In nucleotides, the CDR3 is TGTGCCAGCAGTTACGGGTTAGGTGGGAACACCTACGAGCAGTACTTC. The V call is TRBV6-8, the J call TRBJ2-7; no reliable D call. V dropped 2 bases and J dropped 2 bases, with 16 bases sitting between them. The CDR3 loop spans 16 amino acids. From germline, CDR1 is MNHGY and CDR2 SAAAGT.